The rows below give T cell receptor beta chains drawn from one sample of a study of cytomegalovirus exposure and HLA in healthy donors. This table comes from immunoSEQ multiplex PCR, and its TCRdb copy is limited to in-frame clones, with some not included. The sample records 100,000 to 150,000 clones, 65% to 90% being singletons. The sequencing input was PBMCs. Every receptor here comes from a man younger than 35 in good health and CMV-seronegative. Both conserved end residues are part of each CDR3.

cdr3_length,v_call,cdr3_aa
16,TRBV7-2,CASSEGVSWVVNIQYF
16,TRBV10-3,CAIREHLGQGDNEQYF
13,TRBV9,CASSVTGEDGYTF
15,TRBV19,CASSILRDSNRRAFF
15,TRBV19,CASSISPSGWETQYF
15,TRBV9,CASSVHRGSDTEAFF
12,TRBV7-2,CASRLLDSPLHF
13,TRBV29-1,CSVLGRYTDTQYF
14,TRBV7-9,CASSSGGGNQPQHF
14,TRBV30,CAWSALGQADTQYF
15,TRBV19,CASRSVAGGQETQYF
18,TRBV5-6,CASSLSGQGFLAKNIQYF
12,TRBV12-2,CASRSPEERAFF
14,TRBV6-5,CASNGGGASNEQFF
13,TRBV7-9,CASTPGESTEAFF
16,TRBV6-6,CASRNKRAVITGELFF
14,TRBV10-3,CAISDRGSNQPQHF
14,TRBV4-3,CASSQDLGREILFF
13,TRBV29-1,CSVRGQGTGELFF
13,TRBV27,CASSLFMNTEAFF
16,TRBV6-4,CASSDSSSENTGELFF
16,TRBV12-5,CASGLVLGQGAGGYTF
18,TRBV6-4,CASSEYPPGLSGANVLTF
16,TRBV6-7,CASSYSIVGGPYEQYF
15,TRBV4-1,CASSLGQVNTGELFF
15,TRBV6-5,CASSYSSTGSYEQYF
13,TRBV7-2,CASNRQGWETQYF
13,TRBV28,CASSAIEPDTQYF
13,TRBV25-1,CASSDQGVQPQHF
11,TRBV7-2,CASSLTYEQYF
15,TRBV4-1,CASSQAGQGGYEQYF
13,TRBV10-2,CASSATGGYGYTF
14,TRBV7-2,CASSLGQVTGELFF